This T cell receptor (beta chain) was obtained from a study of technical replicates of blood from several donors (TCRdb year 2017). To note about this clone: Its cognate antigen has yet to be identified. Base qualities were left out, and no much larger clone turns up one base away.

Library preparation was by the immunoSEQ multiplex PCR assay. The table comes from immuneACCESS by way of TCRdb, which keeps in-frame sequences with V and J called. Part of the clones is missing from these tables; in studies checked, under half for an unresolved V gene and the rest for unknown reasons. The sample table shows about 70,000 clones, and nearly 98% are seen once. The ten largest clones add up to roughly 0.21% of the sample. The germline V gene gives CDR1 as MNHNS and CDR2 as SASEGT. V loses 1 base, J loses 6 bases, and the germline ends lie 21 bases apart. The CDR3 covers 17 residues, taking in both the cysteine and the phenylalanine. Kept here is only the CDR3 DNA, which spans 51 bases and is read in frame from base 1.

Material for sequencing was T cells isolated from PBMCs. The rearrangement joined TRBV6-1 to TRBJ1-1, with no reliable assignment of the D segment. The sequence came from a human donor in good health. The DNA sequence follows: TGTGCCAGCAGTGAAGATTGGCTGGTGAGGTCGTTCCCTGAAGCTTTCTTT. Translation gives CASSEDWLVRSFPEAFF.